One and the same sample provided the 2 T cell receptor beta chains below, sequenced in a study of metastatic and nonmetastatic thyroid tumors. Every patient underwent thyroid surgery untreated. TCRdb reprocessed the PCR reads via MiXCR. The data show roughly 13,000 clones, with roughly 28% seen just once and 3% to 5% held by the top ten. Sample: blood. The receptor set was obtained from a female donor with papillary thyroid cancer or a benign thyroid nodule (not recorded which). Some clones in this sample may be carry-over from other donors' samples.

This clone was seen at least ten times. V and J are TRBV3-1 and TRBJ2-5; TRBD2 matches 10 bases. This CDR3 comprises 17 residues. Trimming removed 1 base from V and 5 bases from J; junction bases left unmatched: 10. CDR1 LGHDT and CDR2 YNNKEL come from the germline V gene (reference sequence). CDR3: CASSQAGTSASGETQYF. DNA of the CDR3: TGTGCCAGCAGCCAAGCTGGGACTAGCGCATCGGGGGAGACCCAGTACTTC.

This clone is medium-sized (0.01 to 0.1%) within its sample. Additional DNA sequences in this sample encode the identical CDR3. The chain has TRBV2 and TRBJ2-5, with TRBD2 matching 15 bases. The V gene end was trimmed by 6 bases and the J gene end by 4 bases; junction bases not matched to a gene: 18. CDR1 is SNHLY, CDR2 FYNNEI, per germline. This CDR3 has 20 residues. The CDR3 sequence is CASSLRTGGAGLAGGETQYF. Here the CDR3 DNA reads TGTGCCAGCAGCCTACGGACAGGGGGCGCGGGACTAGCGGGAGGAGAGACCCAGTACTTC.